The 3 T cell receptor beta chains below come from one sample, sequenced in a study of T-cell memory formation after mild COVID-19. TCRdb fed the 5' RACE reads into MiXCR, producing one record per CDR3 protein. The profile shows roughly 600,000 distinct CDR3 sequences, 15% to 20% of them singletons. Specimen: PBMCs or a T cell subset sorted from them (not recorded which). All receptors come from an adult woman who had mild COVID-19 (a few samples of this study predate the infection). Cell type and time point are not known.

This clonotype was counted only a few times. The chain is built from TRBV9 and TRBJ2-3, with no clear D. This CDR3 has 15 amino acids. Trimming took 0 bases from V and 2 from J, leaving 10 bases between them. Germline V gene data show CDR1 as SGDLS and CDR2 as YYNGEE. The CDR3, as DNA: TGTGCCAGCAGCGTAGGAGGAGTACACACAGATACGCAGTATTTT. It is translated as CASSVGGVHTDTQYF.

The chain carries TRBV7-3 and TRBJ1-2; TRBD1 is a possible D gene (5 bases). Per germline, CDR1 SGHTA and CDR2 FQGTGA. Deletions cut 1 base from V and 3 bases from J, with 6 bases between. The CDR3 extends over 13 amino acids. The CDR3 DNA follows: TGTGCCAGCAGCTTAAGCAGGGACTATGGCTACACCTTC. Encoded protein: CASSLSRDYGYTF.

This clonotype was counted between two and nine times. The CDR3 sequence is CASSPPGGTYNEQFF. DNA for the CDR3: TGTGCCAGCAGCCCCCCTGGTGGGACATACAATGAGCAGTTCTTC. This chain links TRBV7-9 with TRBJ2-1; a weak D match, TRBD1 (6 bases). V was clipped by 5 bases and J by 4 bases, with 15 bases between them. CDR1 and CDR2 from the germline V gene are SEHNR and FQNEAQ (reference sequence). CDR3 length: 15 amino acids.